This T cell receptor (beta chain) was recorded in a study of T cell responses to AZD1222 COVID-19 vaccine. Findings and caveats of the study: Baseline seropositivity characterized only a handful of AZD1222 recipients.

This clone was observed a few times. Its specificity is not known. Clones were read by immunoSEQ multiplex PCR, and TCRdb kept only the in-frame ones, dropping some. The repertoire includes about 150,000 clones, roughly 88% of them detected once, and roughly 3.5% sits in the top ten. The input for sequencing was peripheral blood, taken on day 0 of MenACWY control vaccination. This sequence originates from an adult in good health.

CDR3: CASTTSGTGNSPLHF. CDR3 in DNA: TGTGCCAGCACCACCTCCGGGACAGGGAATTCACCCCTCCACTTT. V gene TRBV2 combines with J gene TRBJ1-6, with 9 bases that match TRBD1. This CDR3 contains 15 residues. The germline V gene encodes CDR1 SNHLY and CDR2 FYNNEI. V gave up 7 bases and J gave up 7 bases; unmatched junction bases: 8.